Given below is one T cell receptor beta chain in context. The PCR used 60 Vbeta and 13 Jbeta primers. TCRdb's copy holds only in-frame clones and misses some; the assay was immunoSEQ multiplex PCR. The repertoire includes some 130,000 clones, roughly 88% of them detected once, and less than 3.5% sits in the top ten. These data are taken from a study of cytomegalovirus exposure and HLA in healthy donors. About the study: Among the approximately 370 donors who were genotyped, roughly 85% fell in the genetic ancestry cluster that is associated with self-reported Caucasian donors.

The CDR3 is 13 residues long. Germline-derived CDR1 and CDR2 are GTSNPN and SVGIG (reference sequence). Trimming removed 2 bases from V and 4 bases from J, with 11 bases in between. This clonotype was obtained from a man over 45 in good health and CMV-seronegative. This chain links TRBV30 with TRBJ1-2, with a possible D match to TRBD1 (5 bases). What was sequenced was PBMCs. CDR3 DNA sequence: TGTGCCTGGAGTTGGGGCCGGACCTATGGCTACACCTTC. Protein sequence: CAWSWGRTYGYTF.